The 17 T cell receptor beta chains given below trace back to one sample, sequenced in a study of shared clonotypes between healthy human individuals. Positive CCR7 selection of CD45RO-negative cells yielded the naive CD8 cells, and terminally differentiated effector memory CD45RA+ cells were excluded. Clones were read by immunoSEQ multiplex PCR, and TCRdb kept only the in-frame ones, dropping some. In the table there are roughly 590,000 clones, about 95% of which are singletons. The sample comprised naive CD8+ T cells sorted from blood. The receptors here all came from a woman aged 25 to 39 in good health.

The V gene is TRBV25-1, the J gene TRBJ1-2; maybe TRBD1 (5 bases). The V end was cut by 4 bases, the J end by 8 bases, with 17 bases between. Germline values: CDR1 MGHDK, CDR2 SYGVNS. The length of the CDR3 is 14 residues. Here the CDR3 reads CASSADTRSRGYTF. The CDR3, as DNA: TGTGCCAGCAGTGCGGACACCCGATCTCGGGGCTACACCTTC.

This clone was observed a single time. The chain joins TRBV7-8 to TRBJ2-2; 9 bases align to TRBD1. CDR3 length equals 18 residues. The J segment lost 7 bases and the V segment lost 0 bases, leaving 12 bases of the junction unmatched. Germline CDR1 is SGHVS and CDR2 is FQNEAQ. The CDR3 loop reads CASSLAPAGTGKVGELFF. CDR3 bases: TGTGCCAGCAGCTTAGCGCCAGCCGGGACAGGGAAAGTCGGGGAGCTGTTTTTT.

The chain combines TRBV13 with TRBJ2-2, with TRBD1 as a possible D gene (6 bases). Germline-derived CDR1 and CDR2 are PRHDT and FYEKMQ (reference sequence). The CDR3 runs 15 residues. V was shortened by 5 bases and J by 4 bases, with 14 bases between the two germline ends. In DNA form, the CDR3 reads TGTGCCAGCAGCGGAGACAGGACGGCCACCGGGGAGCTGTTTTTT. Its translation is CASSGDRTATGELFF.

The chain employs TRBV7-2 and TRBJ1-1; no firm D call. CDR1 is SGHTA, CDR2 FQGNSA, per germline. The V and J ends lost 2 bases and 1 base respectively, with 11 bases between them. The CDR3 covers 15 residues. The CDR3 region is CASSLRGPRNTEAFF. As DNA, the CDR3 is TGTGCCAGCAGCTTACGTGGTCCAAGGAACACTGAAGCTTTCTTT.

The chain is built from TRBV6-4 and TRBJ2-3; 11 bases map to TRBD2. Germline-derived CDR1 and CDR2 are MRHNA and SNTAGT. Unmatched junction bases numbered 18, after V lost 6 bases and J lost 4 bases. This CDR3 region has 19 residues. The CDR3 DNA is TGTGCCAGCAGAGGTCGGGGTGGGGCACTAGCGGGAGCCCCAGATACGCAGTATTTT. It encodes CASRGRGGALAGAPDTQYF.

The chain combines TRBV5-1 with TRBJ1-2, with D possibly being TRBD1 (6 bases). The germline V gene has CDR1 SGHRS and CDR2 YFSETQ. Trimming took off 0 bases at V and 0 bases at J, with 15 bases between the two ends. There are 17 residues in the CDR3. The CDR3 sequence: CASSLVSGAITNYGYTF. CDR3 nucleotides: TGCGCCAGCAGCTTGGTGTCAGGGGCCATCACTAACTATGGCTACACCTTC.

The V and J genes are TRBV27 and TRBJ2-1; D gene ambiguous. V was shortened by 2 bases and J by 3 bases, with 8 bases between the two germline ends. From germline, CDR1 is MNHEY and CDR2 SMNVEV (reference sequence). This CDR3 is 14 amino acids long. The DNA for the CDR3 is TGTGCCAGCAGTTTAAGGGCCAACTACAATGAGCAGTTCTTC. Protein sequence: CASSLRANYNEQFF.

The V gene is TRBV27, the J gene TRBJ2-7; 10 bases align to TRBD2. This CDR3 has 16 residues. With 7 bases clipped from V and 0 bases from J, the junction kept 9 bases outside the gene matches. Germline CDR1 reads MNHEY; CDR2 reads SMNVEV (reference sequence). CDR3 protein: CASTPGGTSVSYEQYF. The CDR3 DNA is TGTGCCAGCACCCCAGGAGGGACTAGCGTCTCCTACGAGCAGTACTTC.

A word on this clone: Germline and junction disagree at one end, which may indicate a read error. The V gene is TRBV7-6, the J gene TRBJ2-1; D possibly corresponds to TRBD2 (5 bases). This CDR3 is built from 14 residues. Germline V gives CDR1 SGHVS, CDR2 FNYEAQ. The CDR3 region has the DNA TGTACCAGCAGCTTAGCGTCCGCCTACAATGAGCAGTTCTTC. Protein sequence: CTSSLASAYNEQFF.

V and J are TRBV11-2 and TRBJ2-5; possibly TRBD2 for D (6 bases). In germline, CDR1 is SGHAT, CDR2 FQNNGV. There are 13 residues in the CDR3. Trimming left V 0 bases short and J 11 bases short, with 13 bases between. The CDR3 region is CASSLDPRDSQYF. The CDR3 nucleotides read TGTGCCAGCAGCTTAGATCCCCGGGACTCTCAGTACTTC.

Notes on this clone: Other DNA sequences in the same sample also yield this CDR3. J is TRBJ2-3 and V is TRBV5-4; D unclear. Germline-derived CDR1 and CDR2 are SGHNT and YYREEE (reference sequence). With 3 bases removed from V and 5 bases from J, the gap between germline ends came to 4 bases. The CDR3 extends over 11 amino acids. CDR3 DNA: TGTGCCAGCAGCTCCGTAGATACGCAGTATTTT. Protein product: CASSSVDTQYF.

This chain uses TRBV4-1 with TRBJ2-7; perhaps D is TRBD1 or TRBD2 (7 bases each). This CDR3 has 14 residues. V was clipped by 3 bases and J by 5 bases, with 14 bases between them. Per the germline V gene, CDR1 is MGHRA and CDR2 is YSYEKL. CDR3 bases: TGCGCCAGCAGCCAGCCGCAGGGGGGGAACGAGCAGTACTTC. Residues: CASSQPQGGNEQYF.

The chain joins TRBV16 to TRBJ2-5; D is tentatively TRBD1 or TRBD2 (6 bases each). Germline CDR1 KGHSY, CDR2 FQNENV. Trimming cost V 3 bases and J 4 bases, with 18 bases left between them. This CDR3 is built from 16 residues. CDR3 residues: CASSHRSGRGGETQYF. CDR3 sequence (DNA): TGTGCCAGCAGCCATCGCTCGGGCAGGGGAGGAGAGACCCAGTACTTC.

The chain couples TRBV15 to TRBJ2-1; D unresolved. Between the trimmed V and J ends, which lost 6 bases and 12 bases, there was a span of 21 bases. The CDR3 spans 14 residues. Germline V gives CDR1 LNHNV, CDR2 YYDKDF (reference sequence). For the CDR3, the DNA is TGTGCCACCAGACCCGCCCCGTCGGGCCCGGGGCAGTTCTTC. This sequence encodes CATRPAPSGPGQFF.

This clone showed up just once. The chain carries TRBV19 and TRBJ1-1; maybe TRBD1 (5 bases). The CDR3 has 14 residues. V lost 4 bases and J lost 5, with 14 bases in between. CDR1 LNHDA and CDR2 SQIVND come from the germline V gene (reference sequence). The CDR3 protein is CASSSRVRGTEAFF. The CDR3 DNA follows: TGTGCCAGTAGTAGTCGGGTGAGGGGAACTGAAGCTTTCTTT.

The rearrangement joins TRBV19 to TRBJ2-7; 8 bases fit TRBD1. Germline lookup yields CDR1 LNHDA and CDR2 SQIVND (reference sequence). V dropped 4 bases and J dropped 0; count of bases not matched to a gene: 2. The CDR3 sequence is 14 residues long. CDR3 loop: CASSKDRDSYEQYF. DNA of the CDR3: TGTGCCAGTAGTAAGGACAGGGACTCCTACGAGCAGTACTTC.

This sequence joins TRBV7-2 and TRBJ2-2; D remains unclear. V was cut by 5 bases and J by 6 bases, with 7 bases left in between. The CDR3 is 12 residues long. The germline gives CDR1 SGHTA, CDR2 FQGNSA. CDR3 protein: CASSDRSGELFF. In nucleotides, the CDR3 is TGTGCCAGCAGCGATCGTTCCGGGGAGCTGTTTTTT. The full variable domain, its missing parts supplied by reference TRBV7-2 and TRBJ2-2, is GAGVSQSPSNKVTEKGKDVELRCDPISGHTALYWYRQSLGQGLEFLIYFQGNSAPDKSGLPSDRFSAERTGGSVSTLTIQRTQQEDSAVYLCASSDRSGELFFGEGSRLTVL.